Below are 24 T cell receptor beta chains sequenced from a single sample in a study of CXCR3-negative and CXCR3-positive naive CD8 T cells. All TRB cDNA libraries came from 5' RACE performed with UMI labels. TCRdb reworked the 5' RACE reads into one entry per CDR3 protein, no DNA. This sample's clone table lists approximately 47,000 distinct CDR3 sequences. Specimen: naive CXCR3- CD8+ T cells from blood. This sample's subset: CD45RO-CCR7+CD27+CD95- naive CD8+ T cells lacking CXCR3 (TNR3-). The receptor source for this set is a human donor in good health. Some clones in this sample may be carry-over from other donors' samples.

V gene TRBV15 combines with J gene TRBJ2-3; checking the TCRdb D call of TRBD2 is not possible without DNA. The CDR3 sequence is 17 residues long. Germline V gene data show CDR1 as LNHNV and CDR2 as YYDKDF (reference sequence). This CDR3 reads CATSRAKRGASPDTQYF.

This chain uses TRBV28 with TRBJ2-2; lacking DNA, the TRBD1 call made by TCRdb goes unchecked. The germline V gene has CDR1 MDHEN and CDR2 SYDVKM. The CDR3 consists of 14 residues. This chain's CDR3 is CASSLSGATGELFF.

This rearrangement joins TRBV7-6 to TRBJ2-1; TCRdb picks TRBD1, but there is no DNA to check that call. This CDR3 has 14 residues. Germline-derived CDR1 and CDR2 are SGHVS and FNYEAQ. Here the CDR3 reads CASSHSRQSLEQFF.

CDR3: CASSAPGLSYEQYF. The chain recombines TRBV25-1 with TRBJ2-7; TCRdb proposes TRBD2, but this gene call is untestable without DNA. CDR3 size: 14 residues. Germline assignment: CDR1 MGHDK and CDR2 SYGVNS.

The V call is TRBV5-1, the J call TRBJ1-1. Germline CDR1 reads SGHRS; CDR2 reads YFSETQ. CDR3 size: 13 residues. Here the CDR3 reads CASSDTLNAEAFF.

V gene TRBV28 combines with J gene TRBJ2-7; lacking DNA, the TRBD1 call made by TCRdb goes unchecked. Germline V lookup: CDR1 MDHEN, CDR2 SYDVKM. CDR3 length: 12 amino acids. The CDR3 region is CASSRTGSEQYF. The variable domain in full, completed from reference TRBV28 and TRBJ2-7, reads DVKVTQSSRYLVKRTGEKVFLECVQDMDHENMFWYRQDPGLGLRLIYFSYDVKMKEKGDIPEGYSVSREKKERFSLILESASTNQTSMYLCASSRTGSEQYFGPGTRLTVT.

Its frequency marks this clonotype as medium-sized. The chain couples TRBV7-6 to TRBJ2-6. Germline CDR1 SGHVS, CDR2 FNYEAQ. The CDR3 has 18 amino acids. This CDR3 reads CASTDLSGKLYRANVLTF.

V and J are TRBV29-1 and TRBJ2-5; TCRdb proposes TRBD2, but this gene call is untestable without DNA. Germline CDR1 is SQVTM and CDR2 is ANQGSEA. The length of the CDR3 is 16 residues. CDR3 amino acids: CSVDGTSGLLGETQYF.

The chain recombines TRBV6-4 with TRBJ2-1; TCRdb proposes TRBD2, but this gene call is untestable without DNA. The CDR3 totals 16 residues. Germline CDR1 is MRHNA and CDR2 is SNTAGT. CDR3 in amino acids: CASSTGTQGTYNEQFF.

The chain employs TRBV29-1 and TRBJ2-2. The CDR3 is made up of 13 amino acids. From germline, CDR1 is SQVTM and CDR2 ANQGSEA. CDR3 loop: CSVENSPTGELFF.

The gene calls are TRBV28 and TRBJ1-2; the D gene TCRdb calls, TRBD1, cannot be checked with no DNA. CDR3 length: 12 amino acids. CDR1 and CDR2 (germline): MDHEN, SYDVKM. CDR3 sequence: CASRDGSYGYTF.

This sequence joins TRBV28 and TRBJ2-7; the TCRdb call, TRBD1, lacks DNA for checking. Germline CDR1 MDHEN, CDR2 SYDVKM. The CDR3 consists of 13 residues. CDR3 residues: CASSLSQGNEQYF.

The chain is built from TRBV28 and TRBJ1-1; without DNA, the TCRdb call of TRBD1 cannot be checked. Germline V gene lookup returns CDR1 MDHEN and CDR2 SYDVKM. This CDR3 has 17 amino acids. The CDR3 loop reads CASSSTGTNPQSQMAFF. The variable domain in full, completed from reference TRBV28 and TRBJ1-1, reads DVKVTQSSRYLVKRTGEKVFLECVQDMDHENMFWYRQDPGLGLRLIYFSYDVKMKEKGDIPEGYSVSREKKERFSLILESASTNQTSMYLCASSSTGTNPQSQMAFFGQGTRLTVV.

The genes are TRBV5-1 and TRBJ2-1. Germline CDR1 and CDR2: SGHRS and YFSETQ. This CDR3 comprises 12 residues. CDR3 in amino acids: CASRTTRGEQFF.

This sequence joins TRBV18 and TRBJ2-5; absent DNA, TCRdb's TRBD1 call cannot be checked. The CDR3 has 12 amino acids. The germline CDR1 and CDR2 sequences are KGHSH and LQKENI. The CDR3 region is CASSPAGETQYF.

This chain joins TRBV7-2 and TRBJ1-2. Looked up from germline, CDR1 is SGHTA and CDR2 is FQGNSA. This CDR3 is 15 amino acids long. CDR3 loop: CASSPLSSRSYGYTF.

This chain links TRBV27 with TRBJ2-1. Germline CDR1 and CDR2: MNHEY and SMNVEV (reference sequence). The CDR3 is 11 residues long. Here the CDR3 reads CASSLLNEQFF.

The CDR3 loop is CASSFDTGELFF. V is TRBV6-6 and J is TRBJ2-2. The germline gives CDR1 MNHNY, CDR2 SVGAGI (reference sequence). This CDR3 has 12 amino acids.

The V call is TRBV29-1, the J call TRBJ2-3. CDR1 SQVTM and CDR2 ANQGSEA come from the germline V gene. The CDR3 runs to 17 residues. The CDR3 here is CSVVLWTVVPYTDTQYF.

The chain employs TRBV20-1 and TRBJ2-7; the TCRdb D gene call, TRBD1, has no DNA to confirm it. The CDR3 is made up of 13 amino acids. The germline V gene encodes CDR1 DFQATT and CDR2 SNEGSKA (reference sequence). The CDR3 here is CSARDWGDYEQYF.

The chain recombines TRBV7-6 with TRBJ2-3; TCRdb outputs TRBD1, but without DNA this stays unchecked. The CDR3 spans 19 residues. Germline V gives CDR1 SGHVS, CDR2 FNYEAQ. CDR3 sequence: CASSLSQGSGTPTTDTQYF.

This chain links TRBV4-2 with TRBJ2-7; there is no DNA to check the TCRdb D call of TRBD1. CDR3 length: 12 residues. Germline CDR1 and CDR2: LGHNA and YNFKEQ. The CDR3 sequence: CASSLPGDEQYF.

The J gene is TRBJ2-1, the V gene TRBV7-9; TCRdb's D call, TRBD1, is unchecked because there is no DNA. Germline V lookup: CDR1 SEHNR, CDR2 FQNEAQ (reference sequence). This CDR3 spans 16 amino acids. CDR3 in amino acids: CASSLPFNRVHNEQFF.

This chain connects TRBV6-4 to TRBJ2-7. Germline V gene data show CDR1 as MRHNA and CDR2 as SNTAGT. This CDR3 region has 14 residues. The CDR3 here is CASSDPAGVYEQYF.